This TCR beta chain was obtained from a study of cytomegalovirus exposure and HLA in healthy donors. General study findings and limits: Many donors carried some public TCRs, although rarity characterized most TCR sequences. Several of the most significant clusters appeared linked to common viral pathogens, based on a later analysis. The authors enumerated 180 or so TCR beta chains as linked to cytomegalovirus.

PCR employed 60 Vbeta and 13 Jbeta primers. Original methodology: It was a later analysis that counted about 80 million unique TCR beta chains, of which some 9.9 million were shared. Repertoires were generated with immunoSEQ multiplex PCR, while TCRdb's copy carries only in-frame clones and drops some. That table is the source of V, J and clone size, and D and trimming were worked out from the DNA. The sample table includes around 200,000 clones. In regard to this clone: No antigen is known for it.

V was cut by 6 bases and J by 4 bases, with 15 bases left in between. CDR3 length: 14 amino acids. Germline CDR1 and CDR2: MNHNS and SASEGT. The chain joins TRBV6-1 to TRBJ1-1, with a weak D call TRBD1 (5 bases). Sequencing was done on a sample of PBMCs. The sequence was obtained from a woman aged 18-29 years in good health and CMV-seropositive. CDR3 sequence reads: CASSVTGGSTEAFF. CDR3 nucleotides: TGTGCCAGCAGCGTCACAGGCGGGAGCACTGAAGCTTTCTTT.